This entry features one T cell receptor beta chain sequence. The antigen is unknown. Trimming cost V 7 bases and J 4 bases, with 18 bases left between them. The germline V gene has CDR1 SGHVS and CDR2 FQNEAQ. This CDR3 has 15 amino acids. This sample was taken from a study of blood T cells in healthy people across ages. General observations from the study: With age, beta diversity per million T cells declined roughly linearly, significantly by roughly 40. Long-lived donors had more naive CD4+ cells and higher diversity than aged donors.

Together with a sample-barcoded 5' primer, a J-beta primer mix was included in a second PCR lasting about 7 to 11 cycles. A single record per CDR3 protein comes from TCRdb applying MiXCR to the 5' RACE reads. This table holds under 2 million distinct CDR3 sequences, 30% to 35% found once. PBMCs numbering at least 7 million were isolated per sample. The sample comprised blood. The rearrangement links TRBV7-8 to TRBJ2-3; weak D call: TRBD2 (6 bases). This TCR was recovered from a woman aged 30 to 39 in good health. The CDR3 is CASNYNSGSADTQYF. CDR3 in DNA: TGTGCCAGCAACTACAATAGCGGTTCTGCAGATACGCAGTATTTT.